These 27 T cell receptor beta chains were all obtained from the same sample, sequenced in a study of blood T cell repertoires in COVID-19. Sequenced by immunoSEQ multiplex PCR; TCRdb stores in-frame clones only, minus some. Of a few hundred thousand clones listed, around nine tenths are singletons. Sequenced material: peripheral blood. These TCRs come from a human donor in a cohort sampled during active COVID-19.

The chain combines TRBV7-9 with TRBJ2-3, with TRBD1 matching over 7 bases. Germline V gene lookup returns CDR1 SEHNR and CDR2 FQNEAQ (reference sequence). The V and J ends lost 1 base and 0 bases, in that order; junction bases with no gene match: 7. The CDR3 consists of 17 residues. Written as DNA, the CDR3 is TGTGCCAGCAGCTTAGGGGACAGCGAGTTTAGCACAGATACGCAGTATTTT. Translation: CASSLGDSEFSTDTQYF. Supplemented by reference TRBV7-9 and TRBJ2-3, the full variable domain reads DTGVSQNPRHKITKRGQNVTFRCDPISEHNRLYWYRQTLGQGPEFLTYFQNEAQLEKSRLLSDRFSAERPKGSFSTLEIQRTEQGDSAMYLCASSLGDSEFSTDTQYFGPGTRLTVL.

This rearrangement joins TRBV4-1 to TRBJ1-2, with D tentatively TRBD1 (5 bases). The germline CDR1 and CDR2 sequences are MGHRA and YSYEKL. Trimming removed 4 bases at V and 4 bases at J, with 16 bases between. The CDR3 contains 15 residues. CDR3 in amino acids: CASSLRRGDRYGYTF. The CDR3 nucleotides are TGCGCCAGCAGCCTCCGCCGGGGGGATCGCTATGGCTACACCTTC.

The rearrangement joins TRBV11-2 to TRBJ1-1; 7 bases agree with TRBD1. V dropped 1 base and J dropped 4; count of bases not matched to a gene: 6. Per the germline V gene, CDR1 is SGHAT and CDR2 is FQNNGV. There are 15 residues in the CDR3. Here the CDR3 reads CASSLGGTAGTEAFF. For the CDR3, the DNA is TGTGCCAGCAGCTTAGGGGGGACAGCGGGCACTGAAGCTTTCTTT.

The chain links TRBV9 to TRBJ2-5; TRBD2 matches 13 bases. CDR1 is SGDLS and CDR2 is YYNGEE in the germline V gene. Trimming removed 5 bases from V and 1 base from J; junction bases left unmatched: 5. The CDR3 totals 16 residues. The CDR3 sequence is CASSEGLAGAQETQYF. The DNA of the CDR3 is TGTGCCAGCAGTGAAGGACTAGCGGGGGCCCAAGAGACCCAGTACTTC.

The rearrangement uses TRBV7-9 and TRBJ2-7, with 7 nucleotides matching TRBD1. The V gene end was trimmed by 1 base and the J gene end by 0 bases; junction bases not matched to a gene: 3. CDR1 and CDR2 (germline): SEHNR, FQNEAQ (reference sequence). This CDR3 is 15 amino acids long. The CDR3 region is CASSLVTGISYEQYF. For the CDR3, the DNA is TGTGCCAGCAGCTTAGTGACAGGGATCTCCTACGAGCAGTACTTC.

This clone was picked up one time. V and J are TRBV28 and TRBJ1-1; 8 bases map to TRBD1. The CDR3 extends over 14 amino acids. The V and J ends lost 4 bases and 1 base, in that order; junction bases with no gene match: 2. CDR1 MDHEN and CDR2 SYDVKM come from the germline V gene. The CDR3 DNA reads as TGTGCCAGCAGTTCGGGACAGGAGAACACTGAAGCTTTCTTT. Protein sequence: CASSSGQENTEAFF.

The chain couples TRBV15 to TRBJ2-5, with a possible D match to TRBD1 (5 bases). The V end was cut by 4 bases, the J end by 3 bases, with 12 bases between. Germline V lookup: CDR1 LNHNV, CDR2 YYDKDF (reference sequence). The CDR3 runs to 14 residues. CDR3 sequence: CATSKPAGKETQYF. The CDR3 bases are TGTGCCACCAGCAAGCCGGCAGGGAAAGAGACCCAGTACTTC.

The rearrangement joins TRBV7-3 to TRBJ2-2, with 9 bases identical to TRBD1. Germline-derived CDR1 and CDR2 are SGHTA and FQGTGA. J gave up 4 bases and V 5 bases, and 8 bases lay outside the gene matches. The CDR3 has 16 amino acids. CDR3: CASSPRGQGSTGELFF. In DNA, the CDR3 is TGTGCCAGCAGCCCACGGGGACAGGGATCCACCGGGGAGCTGTTTTTT.

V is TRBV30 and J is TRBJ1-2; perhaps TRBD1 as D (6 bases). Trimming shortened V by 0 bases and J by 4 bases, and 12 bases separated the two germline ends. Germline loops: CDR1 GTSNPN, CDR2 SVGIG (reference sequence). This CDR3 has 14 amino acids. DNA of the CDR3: TGTGCCTGGAGTGTACTAGGGACACTCTATGGCTACACCTTC. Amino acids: CAWSVLGTLYGYTF.

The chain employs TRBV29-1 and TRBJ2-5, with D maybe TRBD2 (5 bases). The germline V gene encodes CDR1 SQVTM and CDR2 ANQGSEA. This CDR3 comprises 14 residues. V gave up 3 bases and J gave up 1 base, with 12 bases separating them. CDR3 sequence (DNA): TGCAGCGTTGATGGCGTTGAGGGCCAAGAGACCCAGTACTTC. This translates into CSVDGVEGQETQYF.

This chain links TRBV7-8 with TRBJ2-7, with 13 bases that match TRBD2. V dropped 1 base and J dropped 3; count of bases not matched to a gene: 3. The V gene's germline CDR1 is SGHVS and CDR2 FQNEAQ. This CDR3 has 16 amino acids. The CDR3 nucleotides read TGTGCCAGCAGCTTAGGGGGACTAGCGGGGCTCTACGAGCAGTACTTC. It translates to CASSLGGLAGLYEQYF.

The CDR3 DNA reads TGCGCCAGCAGCTTGACTAGCGGGAGTGGTGTTGGTGAGCAGTTCTTC. This gives the protein CASSLTSGSGVGEQFF. The V and J genes are TRBV5-1 and TRBJ2-1; 11 bases line up with TRBD2. J gave up 9 bases and V 1 base, and 9 bases lay outside the gene matches. Germline loops: CDR1 SGHRS, CDR2 YFSETQ. The CDR3 loop spans 16 amino acids. Together with reference TRBV5-1 and TRBJ2-1, the CDR3 gives the full variable domain: KAGVTQTPRYLIKTRGQQVTLSCSPISGHRSVSWYQQTPGQGLQFLFEYFSETQRNKGNFPGRFSGRQFSNSRSEMNVSTLELGDSALYLCASSLTSGSGVGEQFFGPGTRLTVL.

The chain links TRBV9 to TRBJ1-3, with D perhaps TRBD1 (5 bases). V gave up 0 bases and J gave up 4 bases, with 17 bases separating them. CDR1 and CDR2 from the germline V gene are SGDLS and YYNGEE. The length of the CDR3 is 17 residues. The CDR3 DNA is TGTGCCAGCAGCGTAGGGGTGGGCAGGGAAAGCGGAAACACCATATATTTT. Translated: CASSVGVGRESGNTIYF.

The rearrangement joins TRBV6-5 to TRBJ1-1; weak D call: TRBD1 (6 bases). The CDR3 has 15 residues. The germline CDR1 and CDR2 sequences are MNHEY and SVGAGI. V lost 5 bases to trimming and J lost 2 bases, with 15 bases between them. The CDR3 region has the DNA TGTGCCAGCAGTAAACTCGGGACACCCAACACTGAAGCTTTCTTT. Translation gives CASSKLGTPNTEAFF.

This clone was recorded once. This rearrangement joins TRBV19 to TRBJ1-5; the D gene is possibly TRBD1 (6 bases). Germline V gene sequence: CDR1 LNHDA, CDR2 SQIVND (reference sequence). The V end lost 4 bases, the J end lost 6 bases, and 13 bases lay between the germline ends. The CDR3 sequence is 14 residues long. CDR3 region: CASSTGVEGQPQHF. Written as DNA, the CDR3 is TGTGCCAGTAGTACAGGGGTTGAAGGTCAGCCCCAGCATTTT.

CDR3 protein: CASSQGQGTSMVSYEQYF. The DNA for the CDR3 is TGCGCCAGCAGCCAAGGTCAGGGGACTAGTATGGTATCCTACGAGCAGTACTTC. The chain links TRBV4-1 to TRBJ2-7, with 8 bases lining up with TRBD2. Germline CDR1 reads MGHRA; CDR2 reads YSYEKL. Losses at the gene ends were 1 base for V and 1 base for J; bases not matched to a gene: 12. CDR3 length: 18 amino acids.

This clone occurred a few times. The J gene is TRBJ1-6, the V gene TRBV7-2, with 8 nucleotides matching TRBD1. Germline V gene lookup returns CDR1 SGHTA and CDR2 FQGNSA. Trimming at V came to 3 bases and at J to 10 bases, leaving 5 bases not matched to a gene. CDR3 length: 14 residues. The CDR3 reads CASSFGQGSSPLHF. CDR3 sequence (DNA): TGTGCCAGCAGCTTTGGACAGGGTTCCTCACCCCTCCACTTT.

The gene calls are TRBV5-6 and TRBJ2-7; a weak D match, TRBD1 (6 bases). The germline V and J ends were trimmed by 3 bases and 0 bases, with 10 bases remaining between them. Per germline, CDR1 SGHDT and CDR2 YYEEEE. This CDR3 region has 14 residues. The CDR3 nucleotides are TGTGCCAGCAGCTCAAGGGGGAGCTCCTACGAGCAGTACTTC. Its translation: CASSSRGSSYEQYF.

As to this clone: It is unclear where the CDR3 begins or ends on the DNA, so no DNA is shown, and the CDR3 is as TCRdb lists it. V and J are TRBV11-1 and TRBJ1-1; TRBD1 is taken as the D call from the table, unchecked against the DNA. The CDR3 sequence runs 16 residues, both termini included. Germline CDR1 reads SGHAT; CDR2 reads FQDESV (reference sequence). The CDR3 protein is CASSVAAGTGGVKTFF.

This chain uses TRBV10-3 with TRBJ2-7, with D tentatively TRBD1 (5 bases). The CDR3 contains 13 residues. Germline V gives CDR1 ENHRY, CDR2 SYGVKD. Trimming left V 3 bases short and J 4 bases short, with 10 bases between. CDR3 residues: CAISDPKGYEQYF. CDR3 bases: TGTGCCATCAGTGACCCCAAGGGGTACGAGCAGTACTTC.

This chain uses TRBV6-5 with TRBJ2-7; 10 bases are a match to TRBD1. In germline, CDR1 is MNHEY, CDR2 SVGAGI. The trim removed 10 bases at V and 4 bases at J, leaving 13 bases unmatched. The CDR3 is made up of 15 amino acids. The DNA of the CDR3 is TGTGCCAACAAGGGGACAGGGGCGCCTATATACGAGCAGTACTTC. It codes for CANKGTGAPIYEQYF.

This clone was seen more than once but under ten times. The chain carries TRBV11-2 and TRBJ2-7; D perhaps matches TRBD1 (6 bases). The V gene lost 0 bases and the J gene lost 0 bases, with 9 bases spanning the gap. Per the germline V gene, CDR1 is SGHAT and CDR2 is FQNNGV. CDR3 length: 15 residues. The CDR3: CASSLDPGVSYEQYF. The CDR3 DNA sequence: TGTGCCAGCAGCTTAGATCCAGGGGTCTCCTACGAGCAGTACTTC.

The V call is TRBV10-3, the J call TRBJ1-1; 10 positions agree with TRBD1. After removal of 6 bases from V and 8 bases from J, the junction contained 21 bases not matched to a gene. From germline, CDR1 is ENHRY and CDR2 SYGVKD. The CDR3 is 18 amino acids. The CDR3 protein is CAISYHQGTGDGRAEAFF. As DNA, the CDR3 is TGTGCCATCAGCTACCATCAAGGGACAGGGGATGGGAGGGCGGAAGCTTTCTTT.

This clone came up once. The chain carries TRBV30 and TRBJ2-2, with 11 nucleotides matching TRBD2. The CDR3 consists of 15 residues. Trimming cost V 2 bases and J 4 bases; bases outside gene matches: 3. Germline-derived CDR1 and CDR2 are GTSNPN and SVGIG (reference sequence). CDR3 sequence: CAWSRLAGTTGELFF. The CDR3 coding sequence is TGTGCCTGGAGTAGACTAGCGGGAACCACCGGGGAGCTGTTTTTT.

The CDR3 DNA is TGTGCCAGCAGCTTGGACAGGGGTAATTCACCCCTCCACTTT. Translated: CASSLDRGNSPLHF. The rearrangement uses TRBV5-4 and TRBJ1-6; TRBD1 aligns across 7 bases. The J segment lost 6 bases and the V segment lost 0 bases, leaving 0 bases of the junction unmatched. Germline assignment: CDR1 SGHNT and CDR2 YYREEE (reference sequence). This CDR3 spans 14 amino acids.

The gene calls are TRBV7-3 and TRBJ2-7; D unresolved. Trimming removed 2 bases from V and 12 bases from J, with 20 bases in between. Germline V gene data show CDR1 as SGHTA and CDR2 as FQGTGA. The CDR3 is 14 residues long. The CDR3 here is CASSLEYGHPFLYF. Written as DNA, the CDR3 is TGTGCCAGCAGCTTAGAATATGGGCACCCCTTTCTGTACTTC.

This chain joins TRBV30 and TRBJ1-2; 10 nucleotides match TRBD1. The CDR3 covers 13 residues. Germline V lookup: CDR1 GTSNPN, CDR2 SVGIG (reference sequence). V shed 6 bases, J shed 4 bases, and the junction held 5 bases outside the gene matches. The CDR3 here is CACTRDRGYGYTF. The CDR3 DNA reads TGTGCCTGTACCCGGGACAGGGGCTATGGCTACACCTTC.